Only a few counts were recorded for the clone carrying this TCR beta chain. What it binds is unknown. J gave up 0 bases and V 2 bases, and 3 bases lay outside the gene matches. The CDR3 is 16 amino acids. Per the germline V gene, CDR1 is LGHNT and CDR2 is FRNRAP. The data are from a study of T cell repertoires in cytomegalovirus infection. Study-wide context: Well-studied HLA-B-restricted CMV epitopes were used in the study alongside recently identified HLA-C-restricted ones.

TCRdb used MiXCR to reprocess the reads, holding one entry per CDR3 protein. The sample records around 310,000 distinct CDR3 sequences, approximately 32% being singletons. V and J are TRBV12-5 and TRBJ2-1; TRBD1 matches at 8 bases. The sequence derives from a human donor in good health (CMV status not recorded). Some clones in this sample may be carry-over from other donors' samples. This sample comprised cultured PBMCs, obtained from culture after CMV antigen stimulation. The CDR3 loop reads CASGLTGGSSYNEQFF. CDR3 DNA sequence: TGTGCTAGTGGTTTGACAGGGGGTAGCTCCTACAATGAGCAGTTCTTC.